This is a list of T cell receptor beta chains from one sample in a study of response to subunit inactivated influenza vaccine. Each CDR3 protein gets one entry after TCRdb re-called the RT-PCR reads with MiXCR. The sample has 150,000 to 200,000 distinct CDR3 sequences; less than 15% are singletons. This sample also appeared in a second study, on T cells expressing NK-cell markers.

The sample consisted of CD8+ T cells sorted from PBMCs, taken roughly 13 days after vaccination. The receptors were gathered from a man aged 50-59 years who received an inactivated influenza vaccine. CDR3s include the opening cysteine and the closing phenylalanine or tryptophan. A D gene is named only where the DNA matches it firmly. Clone sizes are given selectively: once, few, many, or a class where the clone is expanded.

CASSFHLAGGLQETQYF TGTGCCAGCAGTTTCCATCTAGCGGGAGGACTCCAAGAGACCCAGTACTTC few TRBJ2-5 TRBD2 TRBV28
CASSVSSLTGNEQFF TGTGCCAGCAGCGTATCATCTCTCACAGGCAATGAGCAGTTCTTC few TRBJ2-1 . TRBV9
CASSVDRGEVGNEQFF TGTGCCAGCAGCGTAGATCGGGGGGAGGTGGGCAATGAGCAGTTCTTC few TRBJ2-1 TRBD2 TRBV9
CASRFEAGVNTGELFF TGTGCCAGCAGATTCGAAGCGGGAGTGAACACCGGGGAGCTGTTTTTT . TRBJ2-2 . TRBV21-1
CASSLVGQGVSEQYF TGTGCCAGCAGCTTAGTTGGACAGGGGGTGAGCGAGCAGTACTTC . TRBJ2-7 TRBD1 TRBV11-1
CASSQEGLAVYEQYF TGTGCCAGCAGCCAAGAGGGACTAGCCGTCTACGAGCAGTACTTC . TRBJ2-7 TRBD2 TRBV4-2
CASTQGGHQDFNEQFF TGTGCCAGCACCCAGGGTGGACACCAGGACTTCAATGAGCAGTTCTTC few TRBJ2-1 . TRBV28
CAWSVGSSSEQYF TGTGCCTGGAGTGTAGGGTCTAGCAGCGAGCAGTACTTC few TRBJ2-7 . TRBV30
CASSATGMGGELFF TGCGCCAGCAGCGCCACAGGGATGGGCGGGGAGCTGTTTTTT . TRBJ2-2 . TRBV5-1
CASSPRLAGGAGRETQYF TGTGCCAGCAGCCCTCGACTAGCGGGGGGGGCCGGACGAGAGACCCAGTACTTC . TRBJ2-5 TRBD2 TRBV11-1
CASSQLTGGAREETQYF TGTGCCAGCAGCCAGCTAACAGGGGGCGCGAGGGAAGAGACCCAGTACTTC few TRBJ2-5 TRBD1 TRBV14
CASSSGPEQYF TGTGCCAGCAGCTCTGGGCCCGAGCAGTACTTC many TRBJ2-7 . TRBV4-2
CASTSPYQGAYGYTF TGTGCCAGCACTTCCCCCTATCAGGGGGCCTATGGCTACACCTTC few TRBJ1-2 TRBD1 TRBV9
CASSSTSGTDTQYF TGTGCCAGCAGTTCGACCTCCGGGACTGATACGCAGTATTTT few TRBJ2-3 . TRBV6-2/TRBV6-3
CASSVMGDEQYF TGTGCCAGCAGTGTTATGGGAGACGAGCAGTACTTC . TRBJ2-7 . TRBV2
CASSASYTDTQYF TGTGCCAGCAGCGCCAGTTATACAGATACGCAGTATTTT few TRBJ2-3 . TRBV7-9
CASSDTLPEQYF TGTGCCAGCAGCGATACTCTCCCCGAGCAGTACTTC few TRBJ2-7 . TRBV6-1
CASSFSGAPQETQYF TGTGCCAGCAGCTTCAGCGGAGCTCCCCAAGAGACCCAGTACTTC many TRBJ2-5 . TRBV7-9
CSAPPNEQFF TGCAGTGCCCCTCCTAACGAGCAGTTCTTC few TRBJ2-1 . TRBV20-1
CAISESTGLEYEQYF TGTGCCATCAGTGAGTCAACTGGTTTAGAATACGAGCAGTACTTC . TRBJ2-7 . TRBV10-3
CASSSLSGTAYNEQFF TGTGCCAGCAGTTCCCTTAGCGGGACTGCCTACAATGAGCAGTTCTTC few TRBJ2-1 TRBD2 TRBV28
CSVDDPGGYGYTF TGCAGCGTTGACGACCCGGGGGGCTATGGCTACACCTTC many TRBJ1-2 . TRBV29-1
CASSAREVVYEQYF TGTGCCAGCAGCGCACGGGAGGTAGTCTACGAGCAGTACTTC . TRBJ2-7 TRBD2 TRBV7-9
CASSSVRGAEQFF TGTGCCAGCAGCTCCGTCAGGGGTGCTGAGCAGTTCTTC few TRBJ2-1 . TRBV7-7
CSVEQTGTSSEVQYF TGCAGCGTTGAACAAACCGGGACCTCCTCAGAAGTTCAGTACTTC few TRBJ2-4 . TRBV29-1
CASSTPPAGGAFADTQYF TGTGCCAGCAGCACACCTCCCGCGGGGGGGGCTTTCGCAGATACGCAGTATTTT . TRBJ2-3 TRBD2 TRBV11-1
CSARKGLGGELFF TGCAGTGCTAGAAAAGGACTGGGCGGGGAGCTGTTTTTT . TRBJ2-2 . TRBV20-1
CASSQPGLAVGGAKNIQYF TGTGCCAGCAGCCAACCGGGACTAGCGGTCGGGGGGGCCAAAAACATTCAGTACTTC . TRBJ2-4 TRBD2 TRBV4-2
CASSPGTHYEQYF TGTGCCAGCTCACCCGGGACACACTACGAGCAGTACTTC many TRBJ2-7 . TRBV18
CASSTTGGYSGELFF TGTGCCAGCAGCACGACAGGGGGCTATTCCGGGGAGCTGTTTTTT few TRBJ2-2 TRBD1 TRBV6-2/TRBV6-3
CASSLDFGGHQPQHF TGTGCCAGCAGCTTGGATTTTGGGGGCCATCAGCCCCAGCATTTT medium-sized TRBJ1-5 . TRBV5-8
CASSSLAGVIREQFF TGTGCCAGCAGTTCTTTAGCGGGAGTAATCCGCGAGCAGTTCTTC few TRBJ2-1 TRBD2 TRBV28
CSVEAAGFGNTIYF TGCAGCGTTGAAGCTGCAGGGTTTGGGAACACCATATATTTT many TRBJ1-3 . TRBV29-1
CASSPGAIEQYF TGTGCCAGCAGCCCAGGGGCAATCGAGCAGTACTTC few TRBJ2-7 . TRBV7-8
CASSELDSLGTGELFF TGCGCCAGCAGCGAATTGGACAGTTTAGGCACCGGGGAGCTGTTTTTT . TRBJ2-2 . TRBV5-1
CASSARQAKAFF TGTGCCAGCAGCGCCCGACAGGCTAAAGCTTTCTTT . TRBJ1-1 . TRBV5-6
CASSPQTARTEAFF TGTGCCAGCTCACCGCAGACGGCAAGAACTGAAGCTTTCTTT few TRBJ1-1 . TRBV18
CASSQASGYNEQFF TGTGCCAGCTCACAGGCTAGCGGCTACAATGAGCAGTTCTTC few TRBJ2-1 TRBD2 TRBV6-1
CSADPGHLGETQYF TGCAGTGCTGATCCGGGACACCTTGGGGAGACCCAGTACTTC few TRBJ2-5 . TRBV20-1
CASLPPKQGDPTDTQYF TGTGCCAGCCTCCCCCCAAAACAGGGGGATCCCACAGATACGCAGTATTTT many TRBJ2-3 TRBD1 TRBV7-6
CASNNNVQYAGELFF TGTGCCAGCAACAACAATGTCCAGTACGCCGGGGAGCTGTTTTTT few TRBJ2-2 . TRBV28
CASSLPPFESYEQYF TGTGCCAGCAGCTTACCCCCCTTCGAGTCCTACGAGCAGTACTTC . TRBJ2-7 . TRBV11-2
CASTWGIYGGDYGYTF TGTGCCAGCACCTGGGGTATCTACGGGGGGGACTATGGCTACACCTTC many TRBJ1-2 . TRBV5-5
CASSHPGQGVYEQYF TGTGCCAGCAGCCACCCGGGACAGGGAGTCTACGAGCAGTACTTC few TRBJ2-7 TRBD1 TRBV6-2/TRBV6-3
CASSAVDNEQFF TGTGCCAGCAGCGCGGTTGACAATGAGCAGTTCTTC . TRBJ2-1 . TRBV12-3/TRBV12-4
CASSLRDGNTEAFF TGTGCCAGCAGCTTAAGGGACGGGAACACTGAAGCTTTCTTT many TRBJ1-1 . TRBV13
CASRAGTRRYYEQYF TGTGCCAGCAGAGCCGGGACTAGGAGATACTACGAGCAGTACTTC once TRBJ2-7 TRBD2 TRBV6-2/TRBV6-3
CAISLAVSLVNEQFF TGTGCCATCAGCTTAGCGGTGTCTCTGGTCAATGAGCAGTTCTTC . TRBJ2-1 . TRBV7-9
CASSLVASGGYNEQFF TGTGCCAGCAGCTTAGTTGCTAGCGGGGGCTACAATGAGCAGTTCTTC many TRBJ2-1 TRBD2 TRBV11-2
CASSHGDYNEQFF TGTGCCAGCAGCCATGGGGACTACAATGAGCAGTTCTTC . TRBJ2-1 . TRBV4-2
CASSQGLTGRTTEAFF TGCGCCAGCAGCCAAGGACTGACAGGGCGTACCACTGAAGCTTTCTTT few TRBJ1-1 TRBD1 TRBV4-3
CASSQDREPPYEQYF TGTGCCAGCAGCCAAGACAGGGAGCCCCCCTACGAGCAGTACTTC few TRBJ2-7 TRBD1 TRBV7-9
CASSSRLARNYNEQFF TGTGCCAGCAGTTCCCGGCTAGCGCGAAACTACAATGAGCAGTTCTTC few TRBJ2-1 . TRBV27
CASSLLGLAGTGELFF TGTGCCAGCAGCTTACTGGGACTAGCGGGGACCGGGGAGCTGTTTTTT many TRBJ2-2 TRBD2 TRBV7-6